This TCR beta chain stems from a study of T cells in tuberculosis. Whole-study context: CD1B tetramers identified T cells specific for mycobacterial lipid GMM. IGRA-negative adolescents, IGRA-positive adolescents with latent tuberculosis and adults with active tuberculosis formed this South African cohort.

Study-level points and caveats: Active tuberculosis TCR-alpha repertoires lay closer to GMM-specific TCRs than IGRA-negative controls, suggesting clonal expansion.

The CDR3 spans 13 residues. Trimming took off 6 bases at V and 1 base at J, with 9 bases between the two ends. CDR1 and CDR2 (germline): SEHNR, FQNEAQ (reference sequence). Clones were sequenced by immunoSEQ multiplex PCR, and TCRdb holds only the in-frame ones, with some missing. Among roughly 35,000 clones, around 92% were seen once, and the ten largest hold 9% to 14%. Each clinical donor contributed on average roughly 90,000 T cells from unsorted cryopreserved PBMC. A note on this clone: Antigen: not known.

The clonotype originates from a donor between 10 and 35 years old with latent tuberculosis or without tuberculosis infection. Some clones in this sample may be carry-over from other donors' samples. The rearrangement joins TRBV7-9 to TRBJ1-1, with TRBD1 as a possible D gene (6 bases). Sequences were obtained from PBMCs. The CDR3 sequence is CASRMTGNTEAFF. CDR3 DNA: TGTGCCAGCAGGATGACAGGGAACACTGAAGCTTTCTTT.